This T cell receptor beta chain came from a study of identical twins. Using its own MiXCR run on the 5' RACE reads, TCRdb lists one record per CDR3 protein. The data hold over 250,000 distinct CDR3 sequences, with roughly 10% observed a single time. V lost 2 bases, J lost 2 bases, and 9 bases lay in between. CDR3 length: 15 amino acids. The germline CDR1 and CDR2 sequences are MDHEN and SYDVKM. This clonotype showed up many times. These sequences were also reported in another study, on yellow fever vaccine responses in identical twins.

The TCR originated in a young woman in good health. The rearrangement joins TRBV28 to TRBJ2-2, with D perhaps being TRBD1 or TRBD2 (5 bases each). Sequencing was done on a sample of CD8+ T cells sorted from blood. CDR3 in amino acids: CASSLVGDNTGELFF. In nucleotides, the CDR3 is TGTGCCAGCAGTTTAGTCGGGGACAACACCGGGGAGCTGTTTTTT.